This T cell receptor beta chain was recorded in a study of shared clonotypes between healthy human individuals. Study-level points and caveats: In a handful of donors, roughly 5.2% of naive CD4 clonotypes appeared in common. Non-shared clonotypes showed lower generation probabilities than clonotypes common to all four donors.

Concerning this clone: What it recognizes is unknown.

The protocol was immunoSEQ multiplex PCR, while the TCRdb copy is restricted to in-frame clones and leaves out a portion. The repertoire includes about 2.3 million clones, 85% to 95% of them detected once, and about 0.37% sits in the top ten. Germline trimming cut 4 bases from V and 6 bases from J; bases unmatched to any gene: 10. This CDR3 spans 16 amino acids. Germline V gives CDR1 SGHAT, CDR2 FQNNGV. All donors qualified as healthy HIV-negative adults and had experienced no recent acute infections or vaccinations. This rearrangement joins TRBV11-2 to TRBJ2-7, with 12 nucleotides matching TRBD2. Sequences were obtained from naive CD4+ T cells from PBMCs. The subset is: CD45RA+ positively selected. This clonotype originated in a man between 18 and 29 years old in good health. Some clones in this sample may be carry-over from other donors' samples. As DNA, the CDR3 is TGTGCCAGCAGCTCGAGACTAGCGGGAGCAAGTGGCGAGCAGTACTTC. Translating it yields CASSSRLAGASGEQYF.